This T cell receptor beta chain was documented in a study of blood T cell repertoires in COVID-19 (dated by TCRdb to 2020 to 2021). About the investigation overall: Samples covering the acute and convalescent phases of COVID-19 were provided by collaborators in the United States, Italy and Spain. The material from the prospective study consisted of cDNA or gDNA derived from T cells, B-cell-depleted T cells, or PBMCs. Subjects who had been exposed to COVID-19, were actively infected with it, or had recovered from it provided the deeply sampled blood TCRbeta repertoires that made up the dataset. The repertoires were released in a freely available public database meant as a resource for research on the immune response to SARS-CoV-2. Samples were obtained from the ongoing ImmuneRACE study (first 160 participants) and from about 1,300 subjects provided by 6 global collaborators. Nearly every sample came with metadata listing a de-identified subject ID, COVID-19 status, age in years and sex. Where available, HLA class I and class II types were taken from metadata supplied by the sample provider and were not determined by assay-based typing.

TCRbeta CDR3 regions were amplified from genomic DNA using the immunoSEQ Assay, a bias-controlled multiplex PCR. In the source study's methods: Nucleated cell counts per sample were estimated from amplification of reference gene primers within the assay. To quantify the absolute abundance of each unique TCRbeta CDR3 rearrangement, sequence reads were collapsed and filtered. For each sample, productive Simpson clonality was calculated by taking the square root of Simpson's diversity index across productive rearrangements. TCRdb carries this immuneACCESS record with in-frame sequences only. Its versions omit some clonotypes, under half of them owing to an unresolved V gene in the studies checked, with the rest unexplained. That table gives V, J and clone size, and the DNA gave D and trimming. The sample table contains some 200,000 clones; only one count was recorded for under 90% of them. About 5.1% of the sample is in the top ten clones.

Concerning this clone: There is no known antigen for this receptor. There are no base qualities to consult, and no much larger clone falls within one base.

Study-level results and caveats: How much clinical and demographic metadata was included differed by source and by participant, and the metadata was provided uncurated.

Its CDR3 holds 14 amino acids, cysteine through phenylalanine. Only the CDR3 DNA is retained, 42 bases long and in frame from the first base. CDR1 and CDR2 were assigned from the germline V gene as MNHEY and SVGAGI. V is reduced by 2 bases and J by 0 bases, leaving a spacing of 7 bases between them. Samples from volunteer blood donors who had recovered from COVID-19 were contributed by a second Seattle source. The collaborating institutions used their own protocols to collect whole blood in K2EDTA tubes. Collaborator samples were shipped for TCRbeta analysis as frozen whole blood, isolated PBMCs, or DNA extracted from either sample type.

The sequenced sample consisted of peripheral blood. The sequence links TRBV6-5 to TRBJ1-1, with the D gene call left open. This sequence originates from a woman aged 55-69 years who had recovered from COVID-19. The DNA sequence is TGTGCCAGCAGTTACGGGGAGATGAACACTGAAGCTTTCTTT. The resulting protein is CASSYGEMNTEAFF.